This T cell receptor (beta chain) was recovered during a study of cytomegalovirus exposure and HLA in healthy donors. Whole-study findings and limits: Previous analysis showed most TCR beta V segments were productive about 87% or about 30% of the time.

The PCR was carried out with 60 Vbeta primers and 13 Jbeta primers. Repertoires were generated with immunoSEQ multiplex PCR, while TCRdb's copy carries only in-frame clones and drops some. The table has roughly 77,000 clones, roughly 80% seen once; the top ten hold around 4.2%. Germline-derived CDR1 and CDR2 are SEHNR and FQNEAQ (reference sequence). The CDR3 is made up of 13 amino acids. As for this clone: The antigen is undetermined.

The sample consisted of PBMCs. The gene calls are TRBV7-9 and TRBJ2-1, with no clear D. This sequence was found in a man in his forties or fifties in good health and CMV-seronegative. The CDR3 protein is CDTSDSTYNEQFF. CDR3 nucleotide sequence: TGTGATACCTCAGATTCGACCTACAATGAGCAGTTCTTC.